Below, 25 T cell receptor beta chains from the same sample are listed, as sequenced in a study of blood T cell repertoires in COVID-19. Produced via immunoSEQ multiplex PCR; TCRdb's table is partial and in-frame only. The table has roughly 250,000 clones, around 80% seen once. Source material: peripheral blood. The receptors here all came from a human donor in a cohort sampled during active COVID-19.

The V gene is TRBV11-3, the J gene TRBJ1-6; D possibly corresponds to TRBD1 (6 bases). The germline CDR1 and CDR2 sequences are SGHNT and YENEEA. Trimming took 5 bases from V and 8 from J, leaving 16 bases between them. This CDR3 region has 15 residues. The CDR3 loop reads CASSVTGTQDSPLHF. The CDR3 nucleotides read TGTGCCAGCAGCGTGACCGGGACACAAGATTCACCCCTCCACTTT. Together with reference TRBV11-3 and TRBJ1-6, the CDR3 gives the full variable domain: EAGVVQSPRYKIIEKKQPVAFWCNPISGHNTLYWYLQNLGQGPELLIRYENEEAVDDSQLPKDRFSAERLKGVDSTLKIQPAELGDSAVYLCASSVTGTQDSPLHFGNGTRLTVT.

This clone occurred a few times. The genes are TRBV18 and TRBJ1-5; a weak D match, TRBD1 (6 bases). Germline-derived CDR1 and CDR2 are KGHSH and LQKENI. The CDR3 is 16 residues long. Deletions cut 4 bases from V and 2 bases from J, with 15 bases between. CDR3 sequence (DNA): TGTGCCAGCTCACACCGGGGGGGCGCGGGCAATCAGCCCCAGCATTTT. Its translation: CASSHRGGAGNQPQHF.

The genes are TRBV18 and TRBJ2-7; D is ambiguous. V lost 3 bases and J lost 5, with 17 bases in between. CDR1 and CDR2 (germline): KGHSH, LQKENI. The CDR3 extends over 15 amino acids. In DNA, the CDR3 is TGTGCCAGCTCACCCCCGTCTAGTTCCGTCCACGAGCAGTACTTC. It yields the protein CASSPPSSSVHEQYF.

The sample holds one count of this clone. The CDR3 is CASSEGDSGNTIYF. The CDR3 nucleotides are TGTGCCAGCAGCGAGGGAGACTCTGGAAACACCATATATTTT. The chain couples TRBV9 to TRBJ1-3; D gene unclear. The germline CDR1 and CDR2 sequences are SGDLS and YYNGEE. This CDR3 spans 14 amino acids. Trimming left V 3 bases short and J 0 bases short, with 7 bases between.

The gene calls are TRBV2 and TRBJ2-2, with 8 positions matching TRBD2. The V and J ends lost 3 bases and 7 bases, in that order; junction bases with no gene match: 7. There are 15 residues in the CDR3. Per the germline V gene, CDR1 is SNHLY and CDR2 is FYNNEI. This CDR3 is CASSENRGGYGELFF. DNA of the CDR3: TGTGCCAGCAGTGAGAATCGGGGGGGCTACGGGGAGCTGTTTTTT.

The CDR3 reads CASSTDRGRNSPLHF. The CDR3 nucleotides are TGTGCCAGCAGTACCGACAGGGGTCGAAATTCACCCCTCCACTTT. The chain employs TRBV6-5 and TRBJ1-6, with 8 bases identical to TRBD1. The CDR3 loop spans 15 amino acids. The V and J ends lost 5 bases and 7 bases, in that order; junction bases with no gene match: 7. Germline CDR1 and CDR2: MNHEY and SVGAGI.

The rearrangement joins TRBV30 to TRBJ1-1, with TRBD1 as a possible D gene (5 bases). This CDR3 spans 11 amino acids. CDR1 is GTSNPN and CDR2 is SVGIG in the germline V gene (reference sequence). V was pared by 3 bases and J by 7 bases, with 9 bases between. CDR3 in amino acids: CAWRGQGEAFF. In DNA form, the CDR3 reads TGTGCCTGGAGGGGTCAGGGTGAAGCTTTCTTT. The full variable domain, completed using reference TRBV30 and TRBJ1-1, is SQTIHQWPATLVQPVGSPLSLECTVEGTSNPNLYWYRQAAGRGLQLLFYSVGIGQISSEVPQNLSASRPQDRQFILSSKKLLLSDSGFYLCAWRGQGEAFFGQGTRLTVV.

In this sample, this clone turned up a few times. This sequence joins TRBV28 and TRBJ1-6; 7 bases are a match to TRBD1. Germline lookup yields CDR1 MDHEN and CDR2 SYDVKM. Trimming removed 5 bases from V and 8 bases from J; junction bases left unmatched: 6. The CDR3 sequence is 14 residues long. This chain's CDR3 is CASSAGTDYSPLHF. The CDR3 DNA sequence: TGTGCCAGCAGTGCCGGGACAGATTATTCACCCCTCCACTTT.

The rearrangement uses TRBV5-4 and TRBJ1-5, with 8 bases fitting TRBD1. Germline loops: CDR1 SGHNT, CDR2 YYREEE (reference sequence). V lost 4 bases and J lost 7; bases outside the gene matches: 10. This CDR3 spans 15 amino acids. The CDR3 bases are TGTGCCAGCAGCCCCGACAGGGGTCTAGGCCAGCCCCAGCATTTT. This gives the protein CASSPDRGLGQPQHF.

A few counts support this clone. J is TRBJ2-6 and V is TRBV6-1; D possibly corresponds to TRBD2 (5 bases). The CDR3 spans 16 residues. V was pared by 4 bases and J by 2 bases, with 12 bases between. Germline CDR1 MNHNS, CDR2 SASEGT. The CDR3 sequence is CASSARGGAGANVLTF. The DNA for the CDR3 is TGTGCCAGCAGTGCCCGGGGTGGGGCTGGGGCCAACGTCCTGACTTTC.

The V and J genes are TRBV19 and TRBJ1-2; a weak D match, TRBD1 (6 bases). The germline CDR1 and CDR2 sequences are LNHDA and SQIVND (reference sequence). The CDR3 runs 13 residues. Between the trimmed V and J ends, which lost 5 bases and 6 bases, there was a span of 13 bases. Written as DNA, the CDR3 is TGTGCCAGTAGTGTATCCGGGACAAATGGCTACACCTTC. Amino acids: CASSVSGTNGYTF.

This clone was counted once. This chain uses TRBV7-3 with TRBJ2-3, with 8 bases aligning to TRBD2. The junction had 7 bases not matched to a gene; V was cut back by 1 base and J by 1 base. The CDR3 is 17 residues long. Germline CDR1 reads SGHTA; CDR2 reads FQGTGA. The CDR3 DNA reads TGTGCCAGCAGCTTAAAAGGTCTGCGGGGGGGCACAGATACGCAGTATTTT. Translation gives CASSLKGLRGGTDTQYF.

This clone was seen once. This chain links TRBV6-6 with TRBJ2-7; D may be TRBD1 (5 bases). This CDR3 spans 13 amino acids. V dropped 5 bases and J dropped 0 bases, with 8 bases sitting between them. The germline V gene has CDR1 MNHNY and CDR2 SVGAGI (reference sequence). CDR3 region: CASSSTGSYEQYF. The DNA of the CDR3 is TGTGCCAGCAGTAGCACAGGCTCCTACGAGCAGTACTTC.

The chain combines TRBV11-2 with TRBJ2-7, with 8 bases that match TRBD1. The ends lost 5 bases at V and 4 bases at J; junction bases unmatched: 13. The CDR3 is 16 amino acids. Per germline, CDR1 SGHAT and CDR2 FQNNGV. CDR3 in amino acids: CASSDDLQGASYEQYF. CDR3 bases: TGTGCCAGCAGCGACGACCTCCAGGGGGCCTCGTACGAGCAGTACTTC.

This clone was seen a handful of times. The chain has TRBV5-8 and TRBJ2-2, with D unresolved. Germline V CDR1 and CDR2: SGHTS, YDEGEE. The CDR3 totals 18 residues. V lost 2 bases and J lost 2, with 19 bases in between. In DNA, the CDR3 is TGTGCCAGCAGCTTCGTATACTCCCGCTCTAGAAACACCGGGGAGCTGTTTTTT. Translation: CASSFVYSRSRNTGELFF.

The chain is built from TRBV27 and TRBJ1-6; D unclear. Deletions cut 9 bases from V and 4 bases from J, with 13 bases between. CDR1 is MNHEY, CDR2 SMNVEV, per germline (reference sequence). This CDR3 has 14 amino acids. CDR3 sequence (DNA): TGTGCCAGTAGCATGGAACCTTATAATTCACCCCTCCACTTT. Its protein is CASSMEPYNSPLHF.

The V and J genes are TRBV5-1 and TRBJ2-1; 11 positions agree with TRBD2. Germline loops: CDR1 SGHRS, CDR2 YFSETQ. V shed 3 bases, J shed 0 bases, and the junction held 14 bases outside the gene matches. There are 20 residues in the CDR3. CDR3: CASSSGGLAGGLRSYNEQFF. CDR3 DNA: TGCGCCAGCAGCTCAGGCGGTCTAGCGGGGGGCCTTCGCTCCTACAATGAGCAGTTCTTC.

There are a few counts of this clone. V gene TRBV3-1 (or the pseudogene TRBV3-2) combines with J gene TRBJ1-2; possibly TRBD1 for D (5 bases). The CDR3 spans 15 residues. The V gene's germline CDR1 is LGHDT and CDR2 YNNKEL (reference sequence). The V end was cut by 3 bases, the J end by 8 bases, with 19 bases between. The CDR3 protein is CASSQGPDPGEGYTF. The CDR3 DNA reads TGTGCCAGCAGCCAGGGCCCCGACCCGGGGGAAGGCTACACCTTC.

The CDR3 DNA is TGCGCCAGCATTTCGCGGGGCACAGATACGCAGTATTTT. The encoded protein is CASISRGTDTQYF. The rearrangement joins TRBV10-2 to TRBJ2-3; a weak D match, TRBD2 (5 bases). The CDR3 runs to 13 residues. Germline-derived CDR1 and CDR2 are WSHSY and SAAADI. Trimming shortened V by 7 bases and J by 1 base, and 9 bases separated the two germline ends.

The V gene is TRBV6-5, the J gene TRBJ2-7; tentatively, D is TRBD1 (5 bases). V lost 7 bases to trimming and J lost 0 bases, with 13 bases between them. Per the germline V gene, CDR1 is MNHEY and CDR2 is SVGAGI. The CDR3 contains 14 residues. Written as DNA, the CDR3 is TGTGCCAGCACTAAACAGGATACCTCCTACGAGCAGTACTTC. Amino acids: CASTKQDTSYEQYF.

The rearrangement uses TRBV29-1 and TRBJ2-7; TRBD1 might be the D (6 bases). This CDR3 has 12 residues. Looked up from germline, CDR1 is SQVTM and CDR2 is ANQGSEA. The V and J ends lost 4 bases and 3 bases respectively, with 10 bases between them. DNA for the CDR3: TGCAGCGTTGGCGGACAGAGCTACGAGCAGTACTTC. Its protein is CSVGGQSYEQYF.

A remark on this clone: The DNA is left out, because the CDR3 cannot be placed on it with certainty; the CDR3 is given as TCRdb lists it. The rearrangement links TRBV9 to TRBJ1-2. The CDR3 spans 12 amino acids, including both terminal residues. Germline CDR1 and CDR2: SGDLS and YYNGEE. The CDR3 sequence is CASSVGPGSLTF.

The chain couples TRBV5-4 to TRBJ2-7; 11 bases are a match to TRBD1. The CDR3 is 16 residues long. V trimming: 0 bases; J trimming: 2 bases; junction bases outside the gene matches: 4. Per the germline V gene, CDR1 is SGHNT and CDR2 is YYREEE (reference sequence). CDR3 sequence (DNA): TGTGCCAGCAGCTTGGGGCTGGGACAGGGGGCCTACGAGCAGTACTTC. This sequence encodes CASSLGLGQGAYEQYF.

The V gene is TRBV28, the J gene TRBJ2-7; TRBD1 matches 7 bases. The ends lost 6 bases at V and 0 bases at J; junction bases unmatched: 8. The CDR3 consists of 15 residues. The germline gives CDR1 MDHEN, CDR2 SYDVKM. The CDR3, as DNA: TGTGCCAGCAGCGAAGCCGGGACAGCCTCCTACGAGCAGTACTTC. This translates into CASSEAGTASYEQYF.

V is TRBV30 and J is TRBJ2-5; possible D gene TRBD1, 6 bases. CDR3 length: 13 amino acids. V was clipped by 0 bases and J by 9 bases, with 14 bases between them. Looked up from germline, CDR1 is GTSNPN and CDR2 is SVGIG (reference sequence). The CDR3 region is CAWSVRDTWAQYF. Written as DNA, the CDR3 is TGTGCCTGGAGTGTCCGGGACACCTGGGCCCAGTACTTC.